The source of this T cell receptor beta chain is a study of blood T cell repertoires in COVID-19. About the research overall: Italy, Spain and the United States were the sources of the convalescent and acute COVID-19 samples. In each case, the material was cDNA or gDNA derived from T cells, B-cell-depleted T cells, or PBMCs.

The CDR3 has 14 residues. Germline CDR1 and CDR2: SGHKS and YYEKEE (reference sequence). V lost 4 bases and J lost 5; bases outside the gene matches: 6. Original processing notes: It was from reference gene primer amplification that nucleated cell counts were estimated. Produced via immunoSEQ multiplex PCR; TCRdb's table is partial and in-frame only. That table furnishes V, J and clone size, whereas the DNA furnished D and trimming. This table has about 26,000 clones, about 71% appearing once. Sequencing was done on a sample of peripheral blood. This sequence joins TRBV5-5 and TRBJ2-5; 9 nucleotides agree with TRBD1. The source of this sequence is a man between 60 and 75 years old with active or convalescent COVID-19. The CDR3 sequence is CASSRTGGEETQYF. The CDR3 bases are TGTGCCAGCAGCCGTACAGGGGGCGAGGAGACCCAGTACTTC.